These 22 T cell receptor beta chains were all obtained from the same sample, sequenced in a study of cytomegalovirus exposure and HLA in healthy donors. 60 Vbeta and 13 Jbeta primers were used in PCR. The method was immunoSEQ multiplex PCR; TCRdb's version includes in-frame clones alone and lacks a portion of them. Found here are 100,000 to 150,000 clones, around 82% of them singletons; the top ten hold roughly 3.5%. The material sequenced was PBMCs. These receptors were taken from a man between 40 and 49 years old in good health and CMV-seronegative.

DNA of the CDR3: TGTGCCACCAGCAGTGGACTAGCGGGGGGTTCAGATACGCAGTATTTT. Translation: CATSSGLAGGSDTQYF. The gene calls are TRBV15 and TRBJ2-3; TRBD2 matches 14 bases. This CDR3 region has 16 residues. V lost 3 bases and J lost 4; bases outside the gene matches: 3. The germline V gene has CDR1 LNHNV and CDR2 YYDKDF (reference sequence).

Of note for this clone: An end of the junction differs from the germline gene, which may be a read error. The chain couples TRBV7-7 to TRBJ2-1; D possibly corresponds to TRBD2 (5 bases). The CDR3 runs to 13 residues. Germline CDR1 reads SSHAT; CDR2 reads FNYEAQ (reference sequence). The CDR3, as DNA: TGTGCTAGCAGCCTAACGGGGTACAATGAGCAGTTCTTC. It specifies CASSLTGYNEQFF.

This clone showed up just once. The V call is TRBV11-2, the J call TRBJ2-2, with TRBD1 as a possible D gene (5 bases). The CDR3 sequence is 15 residues long. Germline-derived CDR1 and CDR2 are SGHAT and FQNNGV. Deletions cut 6 bases from V and 4 bases from J, with 15 bases between. The CDR3 DNA follows: TGTGCCAGCAGTGGTACAGGAGTACGCACCGGGGAGCTGTTTTTT. Its protein product is CASSGTGVRTGELFF.

Regarding this clone: The same CDR3 is also encoded by other DNA sequences in this sample. The rearrangement uses TRBV9 and TRBJ1-5; D not certain. The CDR3 totals 14 residues. From germline, CDR1 is SGDLS and CDR2 YYNGEE. Trimming cost V 0 bases and J 4 bases, with 8 bases left between them. The CDR3 is CASSVGTDNQPQHF. As DNA, the CDR3 is TGTGCCAGCAGCGTAGGAACAGATAATCAGCCCCAGCATTTT.

The V gene is TRBV7-3, the J gene TRBJ2-1; 8 bases agree with TRBD2. J gave up 8 bases and V 6 bases, and 6 bases lay outside the gene matches. The germline gives CDR1 SGHTA, CDR2 FQGTGA. This CDR3 is 13 amino acids long. CDR3 loop: CASSGAGAYEQFF. The CDR3 bases are TGTGCCAGCAGTGGAGCGGGGGCCTATGAGCAGTTCTTC.

V gene TRBV19 combines with J gene TRBJ1-5; no clear D gene. Between the trimmed V and J ends, which lost 4 bases and 7 bases, there was a span of 11 bases. CDR3 length: 13 residues. Germline V gene lookup returns CDR1 LNHDA and CDR2 SQIVND (reference sequence). CDR3 sequence reads: CASSTGWLQPQHF. The CDR3 nucleotides read TGTGCCAGTAGTACGGGTTGGTTGCAGCCCCAGCATTTT.

The J gene is TRBJ2-2, the V gene TRBV6-5, with D possibly being TRBD2 (5 bases). The CDR3 consists of 14 residues. V gave up 8 bases and J gave up 6 bases, with 16 bases separating them. Germline lookup yields CDR1 MNHEY and CDR2 SVGAGI. CDR3 loop: CASRKGEKSGELFF. The CDR3, as DNA: TGTGCCAGCCGTAAGGGAGAAAAGTCCGGGGAGCTGTTTTTT.

This chain uses TRBV15 with TRBJ2-7; 9 nucleotides agree with TRBD2. The junction had 15 bases not matched to a gene; V was cut back by 0 bases and J by 6 bases. The CDR3 consists of 18 residues. The germline V gene has CDR1 LNHNV and CDR2 YYDKDF (reference sequence). CDR3: CATSRDASGGNLEGEQYF. CDR3 bases: TGTGCCACCAGCAGAGATGCGAGCGGGGGGAACCTGGAGGGCGAGCAGTACTTC.

Only a few counts were recorded for this clone. The junction departs from germline at one end; a sequencing error may be responsible. The chain carries TRBV7-7 and TRBJ2-2; TRBD2 agrees at 8 bases. The CDR3 length is 15 residues. Germline V gene lookup returns CDR1 SSHAT and CDR2 FNYEAQ (reference sequence). Here the CDR3 DNA reads TGTGCTAGCAGCCCCCCGGGGGGGGTCACCGGGGAGCTGTTTTTT. Its protein is CASSPPGGVTGELFF.

This chain links TRBV19 with TRBJ2-1; TRBD2 is a possible D gene (5 bases). Trimming took 3 bases from V and 3 from J, leaving 6 bases between them. CDR3 length equals 13 residues. Germline CDR1 reads LNHDA; CDR2 reads SQIVND (reference sequence). In DNA, the CDR3 is TGTGCCAGTAGTATTAGCGACTACAATGAGCAGTTCTTC. Protein: CASSISDYNEQFF.

Comments on this clone: Other DNA sequences from this sample encode an identical CDR3 as well. V and J are TRBV6-1 and TRBJ2-7, with D perhaps TRBD1 (5 bases). Germline CDR1 MNHNS, CDR2 SASEGT. V shed 1 base and J shed 7 bases, with 8 bases lying between them. The length of the CDR3 is 12 residues. Here the CDR3 reads CASSEGQFEQYF. For the CDR3, the DNA is TGTGCCAGCAGTGAAGGACAGTTTGAGCAGTACTTC.

This chain uses TRBV29-1 with TRBJ2-7, with a possible D match to TRBD2 (7 bases). V was cut by 5 bases and J by 0 bases, with 14 bases left in between. CDR1 is SQVTM, CDR2 ANQGSEA, per germline. The CDR3 contains 14 residues. CDR3 in amino acids: CSVRGADSSYEQYF. In DNA, the CDR3 is TGCAGCGTTCGGGGGGCCGATAGCTCCTACGAGCAGTACTTC.

CDR3 residues: CASSYSTGTGYGYTF. The CDR3 DNA follows: TGTGCCAGCAGTTATTCCACCGGGACAGGCTATGGCTACACCTTC. V is TRBV6-6 and J is TRBJ1-2; 8 nucleotides align to TRBD1. Germline assignment: CDR1 MNHNY and CDR2 SVGAGI (reference sequence). This CDR3 spans 15 amino acids. V lost 3 bases to trimming and J lost 4 bases; unmatched junction nucleotides: 7.

CDR3 region: CASSQDLPGVSGDTQYF. CDR3 DNA: TGTGCCAGCAGCCAAGATCTCCCAGGGGTCAGCGGAGATACGCAGTATTTT. The chain has TRBV14 and TRBJ2-3; maybe TRBD1 (6 bases). The CDR3 contains 17 residues. Germline V gives CDR1 SGHDN, CDR2 FVKESK. V lost 0 bases and J lost 5, with 18 bases in between.

The V and J genes are TRBV6-1 and TRBJ1-1, with D unresolved. From germline, CDR1 is MNHNS and CDR2 SASEGT. The length of the CDR3 is 14 residues. Trimming shortened V by 8 bases and J by 11 bases, and 24 bases separated the two germline ends. DNA of the CDR3: TGTGCCAGCTGTCAATCGGCGGAGGGATTGAAGGCTTTCTTT. Its protein product is CASCQSAEGLKAFF.

This clone has more than one count but fewer than ten. V and J are TRBV6-6 and TRBJ2-7; D possibly corresponds to TRBD1 (5 bases). This CDR3 is 11 amino acids long. Germline V CDR1 and CDR2: MNHNY, SVGAGI (reference sequence). V lost 10 bases, J lost 3 bases, and 10 bases lay in between. The CDR3 reads CATSQGYEQYF. The CDR3 region has the DNA TGTGCCACGTCCCAGGGCTACGAGCAGTACTTC.

The rearrangement links TRBV18 to TRBJ2-5, with a weak D call TRBD1 (6 bases). V was shortened by 4 bases and J by 0 bases, with 9 bases between the two germline ends. The length of the CDR3 is 14 residues. CDR1 is KGHSH, CDR2 LQKENI, per germline. The CDR3 reads CASSRRTDQETQYF. The CDR3 bases are TGTGCCAGCTCACGACGGACAGACCAAGAGACCCAGTACTTC.

This clone was picked up one time. The J gene is TRBJ1-6, the V gene TRBV7-2; D might be TRBD1 (6 bases). Trimming removed 5 bases at V and 5 bases at J, with 19 bases between. The germline V gene has CDR1 SGHTA and CDR2 FQGNSA. The CDR3 has 17 amino acids. The CDR3 here is CASSTRGGYWNNSPLHF. DNA of the CDR3: TGTGCCAGCAGCACCCGAGGGGGTTATTGGAATAATTCACCCCTCCACTTT.

The chain recombines TRBV28 with TRBJ2-3; 7 bases are a match to TRBD1. The CDR3 has 16 amino acids. V shed 5 bases, J shed 2 bases, and the junction held 10 bases outside the gene matches. The germline V gene has CDR1 MDHEN and CDR2 SYDVKM. The CDR3 loop is CASSKLGTDLTDTQYF. The CDR3 DNA is TGTGCCAGCAGTAAACTCGGGACAGACCTCACAGATACGCAGTATTTT.

The gene calls are TRBV6-5 and TRBJ2-3; 7 bases align to TRBD2. CDR1 is MNHEY, CDR2 SVGAGI, per germline. There are 16 residues in the CDR3. V was clipped by 2 bases and J by 6 bases; unmatched bases: 11. CDR3 amino acids: CASSYREGLLGDTQYF. The CDR3 nucleotides read TGTGCCAGCAGTTACAGGGAGGGTCTCTTAGGGGATACGCAGTATTTT.

The chain uses TRBV7-6 and TRBJ2-1, with 8 bases aligning to TRBD2. Germline CDR1 is SGHVS and CDR2 is FNYEAQ. CDR3 length: 15 residues. Germline trimming cut 5 bases from V and 0 bases from J; bases unmatched to any gene: 3. The CDR3, as DNA: TGTGCCAGCAGCCAAAGCGGGAGCTCCTACAATGAGCAGTTCTTC. Its translation: CASSQSGSSYNEQFF.

The chain recombines TRBV9 with TRBJ1-1; 8 bases fit TRBD1. This CDR3 contains 16 residues. J lost 4 bases, V lost 0 bases, and 8 bases had no gene match. The germline V gene encodes CDR1 SGDLS and CDR2 YYNGEE. CDR3 residues: CASSVGGTGGVTEAFF. The CDR3 DNA reads TGTGCCAGCAGCGTAGGTGGGACAGGAGGAGTCACTGAAGCTTTCTTT.